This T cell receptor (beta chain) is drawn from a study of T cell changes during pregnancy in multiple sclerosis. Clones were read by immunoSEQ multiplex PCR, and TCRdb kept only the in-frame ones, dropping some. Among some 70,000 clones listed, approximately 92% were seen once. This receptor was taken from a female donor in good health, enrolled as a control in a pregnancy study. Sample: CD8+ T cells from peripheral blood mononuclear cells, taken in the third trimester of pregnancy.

The CDR3 loop is CASSSPHRQGSSYEQYF. The DNA for the CDR3 is TGTGCCAGCAGTTCGCCGCATCGACAGGGATCTTCCTACGAGCAGTACTTC. The chain recombines TRBV27 with TRBJ2-7; 7 bases agree with TRBD1. Trimming cost V 4 bases and J 1 base; bases outside gene matches: 13. Germline V gene sequence: CDR1 MNHEY, CDR2 SMNVEV (reference sequence). The CDR3 contains 17 residues.